The 17 T cell receptor beta chains reported below all come from one sample, sequenced in a study of regulatory T cells in long-lasting Graves disease. Both iRepertoire HTBI primers and Arm-PCR of CDR3 regions were used to build the TCR beta libraries. Using its own MiXCR run on the multiplex PCR reads, TCRdb lists one record per CDR3 protein. The table records fewer than 550,000 distinct CDR3 sequences, roughly 21% of them present only once. Time point of the sample: persistent/refractory GD, antithyroid drugs over 5 years with positive TRAb. Generation of the TCR library employed RNA extracted from PBMCs. This specimen was peripheral blood mononuclear cells (PBMCs), taken when the disease was refractory, from a patient treated with antithyroid drugs. The receptors were gathered from a female donor with Graves disease.

At least ten counts were recorded for this clonotype. The chain employs TRBV10-3 and TRBJ1-5, with 9 bases lining up with TRBD1. In germline, CDR1 is ENHRY, CDR2 SYGVKD. The CDR3 loop spans 17 amino acids. V lost 4 bases to trimming and J lost 6 bases; unmatched junction nucleotides: 13. The CDR3 here is CAISVRSRDRVGQPQHF. CDR3 in DNA: TGTGCCATCAGTGTCAGATCTAGGGACAGGGTGGGTCAGCCCCAGCATTTT.

This clonotype was seen only a few times. DNA for the CDR3: TGTGCCAGCAGCCCTCGCAGGTTTGTGGTGGAAACTGAAGCTTTCTTT. Translated, it gives CASSPRRFVVETEAFF. V gene TRBV7-8 combines with J gene TRBJ1-1; D is undetermined. The CDR3 runs 16 residues. The V end lost 5 bases, the J end lost 5 bases, and 21 bases lay between the germline ends. Germline loops: CDR1 SGHVS, CDR2 FQNEAQ.

The J gene is TRBJ2-2, the V gene TRBV20-1, with D tentatively TRBD1 (6 bases). The CDR3 length is 15 residues. V was cut by 3 bases and J by 1 base, with 12 bases left in between. Germline V gives CDR1 DFQATT, CDR2 SNEGSKA (reference sequence). This chain's CDR3 is CSASPEDRNTGELFF. The CDR3 DNA reads as TGCAGTGCTAGCCCTGAGGACAGGAACACCGGGGAGCTGTTTTTT.

Note on this clonotype: The likely explanation is a read error, given a far larger clone one base away. The chain carries TRBV24-1 and TRBJ2-4, with D unclear. Germline V lookup: CDR1 KGHDR, CDR2 SFDVKD. V dropped 0 bases and J dropped 15 bases, with 17 bases sitting between them. The CDR3 is 14 amino acids. Here the CDR3 reads CATSDLHSQETRYF. Here the CDR3 DNA reads TGTGCCACCAGTGATTTGCATTCTCAAGAGACCCGGTACTTC.

There are many counts of this clonotype. The J gene is TRBJ2-7, the V gene TRBV12-3 or TRBV12-4, with TRBD1 matching 9 bases. Trimming took 7 bases from V and 3 from J; bases not matched to a gene: 7. The CDR3 is made up of 14 amino acids. The CDR3 loop is CASNWGQGFYEQYF. DNA for the CDR3: TGTGCCAGCAATTGGGGACAGGGCTTCTACGAGCAGTACTTC.

The J gene is TRBJ1-1, the V gene TRBV5-6; perhaps TRBD1 as D (6 bases). Trimming took 9 bases from V and 6 from J, leaving 12 bases between them. CDR3 length: 11 amino acids. Germline V lookup: CDR1 SGHDT, CDR2 YYEEEE. DNA for the CDR3: TGTGCCACACAGGGTTCCGCTGAAGCTTTCTTT. Amino acids: CATQGSAEAFF.

There are a few counts of this clonotype. The chain has TRBV4-3 and TRBJ2-5; D perhaps matches TRBD1 (5 bases). This CDR3 has 17 residues. Per germline, CDR1 LGHNA and CDR2 YSLEER. The germline V and J ends were trimmed by 0 bases and 5 bases, with 19 bases remaining between them. In nucleotides, the CDR3 is TGCGCCAGCAGCCAAGATCTGGGTTCTGGAAGGGGTGAGACCCAGTACTTC. This codes for CASSQDLGSGRGETQYF.

This clonotype was detected ten times or more. The rearrangement joins TRBV28 to TRBJ2-2, with 11 bases identical to TRBD2. The trim removed 6 bases at V and 5 bases at J, leaving 5 bases unmatched. The CDR3 covers 15 residues. CDR1 MDHEN and CDR2 SYDVKM come from the germline V gene. The CDR3 bases are TGTGCCAGCAGGCCAACTAGCGGGAGTACCGGGGAGCTGTTTTTT. It encodes CASRPTSGSTGELFF. Together with reference TRBV28 and TRBJ2-2, the CDR3 gives the full variable domain: DVKVTQSSRYLVKRTGEKVFLECVQDMDHENMFWYRQDPGLGLRLIYFSYDVKMKEKGDIPEGYSVSREKKERFSLILESASTNQTSMYLCASRPTSGSTGELFFGEGSRLTVL.

This clonotype showed up many times. J is TRBJ2-7 and V is TRBV7-2; TRBD2 aligns across 12 bases. V gave up 5 bases and J gave up 4 bases; unmatched junction bases: 6. The germline CDR1 and CDR2 sequences are SGHTA and FQGNSA. This CDR3 is built from 15 residues. CDR3: CASSNLAGGPYEQYF. CDR3 DNA: TGTGCCAGCAGCAACCTAGCGGGAGGGCCGTACGAGCAGTACTTC.

In regard to this clonotype: This clone may be a read error of a much larger clone one base away. The genes are TRBV29-1 and TRBJ1-1; perhaps TRBD1 as D (5 bases). Germline V lookup: CDR1 SQVTM, CDR2 ANQGSEA. CDR3 length equals 12 residues. CDR3: CGGTLGNTEAFF. In nucleotides, the CDR3 is TGCGGCGGGACGCTGGGGAACACTGAAGCTTTCTTT.

This clonotype was found many times. The CDR3 is CASRTAGGTEAFF. The DNA for the CDR3 is TGTGCCAGCAGAACCGCAGGGGGCACTGAAGCTTTCTTT. The chain uses TRBV11-3 and TRBJ1-1; the match to TRBD1 covers 7 bases. The CDR3 is made up of 13 amino acids. The germline V gene has CDR1 SGHNT and CDR2 YENEEA. Trimming took 6 bases from V and 4 from J; bases not matched to a gene: 5.

Notes on this clonotype: This may be a read error: a much more frequent sequence differs by one nucleotide. The chain has TRBV2 and TRBJ1-6; perhaps TRBD1 as D (6 bases). Trimming took 6 bases from V and 0 from J, leaving 15 bases between them. The CDR3 sequence is 17 residues long. Looked up from germline, CDR1 is SNHLY and CDR2 is FYNNEI. The CDR3 coding sequence is TGTGCCAGCAGCACGGACAGCTATAGCTCCTATAATTCACCCCTCCACTTT. Amino acids: CASSTDSYSSYNSPLHF.

The table lists this clonotype with a few counts. This chain connects TRBV20-1 to TRBJ1-1; D is undetermined. The CDR3 is 13 amino acids. V lost 0 bases to trimming and J lost 1 base, with 6 bases between them. Per the germline V gene, CDR1 is DFQATT and CDR2 is SNEGSKA (reference sequence). This chain's CDR3 is CSARETRNTEAFF. The CDR3 region has the DNA TGCAGTGCTAGAGAGACACGGAACACTGAAGCTTTCTTT.

The chain carries TRBV7-2 and TRBJ1-1; D is unresolved. V lost 4 bases to trimming and J lost 3 bases, with 12 bases between them. Per the germline V gene, CDR1 is SGHTA and CDR2 is FQGNSA. The CDR3 contains 14 residues. The chain's CDR3 is CASSWTWVDTEAFF. Here the CDR3 DNA reads TGTGCCAGCAGCTGGACCTGGGTGGACACTGAAGCTTTCTTT. The full variable domain, with the rest looked up from reference TRBV7-2 and TRBJ1-1, is GAGVSQSPSNKVTEKGKDVELRCDPISGHTALYWYRQSLGQGLEFLIYFQGNSAPDKSGLPSDRFSAERTGGSVSTLTIQRTQQEDSAVYLCASSWTWVDTEAFFGQGTRLTVV.

This clonotype was seen a few times. This chain uses TRBV7-9 with TRBJ2-5, with a weak D call TRBD2 (5 bases). CDR3 length equals 11 residues. Germline V lookup: CDR1 SEHNR, CDR2 FQNEAQ (reference sequence). Trimming removed 5 bases from V and 9 bases from J, with 10 bases in between. CDR3 nucleotide sequence: TGTGCCAGCAGCCCCCAGGAGGCCCAGTACTTC. It codes for CASSPQEAQYF.

This clonotype was observed at least ten times. The chain's CDR3 is CASSPGVTPVSTEAFF. The CDR3 nucleotides read TGTGCCAGCAGCCCGGGAGTCACACCGGTGAGCACTGAAGCTTTCTTT. The chain carries TRBV7-9 and TRBJ1-1, with D uncertain. Germline V gives CDR1 SEHNR, CDR2 FQNEAQ (reference sequence). With 5 bases removed from V and 4 bases from J, the gap between germline ends came to 20 bases. The CDR3 sequence is 16 residues long.

In this sample, this clonotype turned up a few times. The gene calls are TRBV19 and TRBJ2-7; D is unresolved. The CDR3 covers 14 residues. Germline loops: CDR1 LNHDA, CDR2 SQIVND (reference sequence). Trimming took off 5 bases at V and 2 bases at J, with 13 bases between the two ends. The CDR3 region has the DNA TGTGCCAGTAGTCTGTACGCAAGACCCTACGAGCAGTACTTC. This translates into CASSLYARPYEQYF.